This TCR beta chain derives from a study of long-term antiretroviral therapy in people with HIV (dated 2022 in TCRdb). In the study overall: The earliest samples were collected roughly a decade before the 2015 WHO recommendation for immediate ART, at a time when ART was usually postponed until CD4 counts fell. Whether ART initiation and durable HIV suppression were associated with changes in peripheral blood TRB repertoire composition and diversity was tested in a retrospective serial study. A total of some 200 cryopreserved PBMC samples came from a few dozen adults with confirmed HIV infection and were collected serially over a mean of roughly 6 years (range 1-12). Of the roughly 30 participants with HIV, ten to eleven were female. No cross-contamination during QIAcube processing was seen in test extractions of a monoclonal T-cell line run alongside around 31 polyclonal samples. What the authors observed across the whole study: Samples dated from 2004 to 2017, and the ART regimens used may be less effective than current ones. Compared with controls, HIV repertoires had narrower CDR3 length ranges, and the network structure pointed to an antigen-experienced repertoire that shifted only slightly toward naive after ART. Starting ART was linked to a significant rise in TRB diversity, yet even with long-term ART the diversity remained significantly lower than in transplant donor controls. Since PBMC availability was limited, sequencing covered only the TCR beta chain, with no alpha chain pairing. Expanded TRB clones identified before ART initiation dominated the repertoire across all time points, though the dominance fluctuated and decreased in many PLHIV after ART. Inferences about post-ART repertoire changes were limited because no data were available on ART adherence, viral resistance or therapy changes. Unsorted PBMC were profiled instead of sorted CD4+ and CD8+ T cells because pre-ART samples had limited cell numbers.

To be included, a participant needed at least one PBMC sample from before ART initiation plus at least two post-ART samples. Every participant with HIV received treatment in the United States of America. Cryopreserved samples of roughly 0.95-10 million PBMC were thawed and washed before DNA extraction. At the time of the earliest PBMC sample for each participant with HIV, ages ranged from about 23 to 60 years. PBMC samples were contributed by each participant from 1-4 timepoints before ART initiation and 2-8 timepoints after ART initiation, with a median of 7 samples. For every participant, serial HIV viral load, CD4+ T-cell count, ART history and demographic data were obtained. A Qiagen kit on a QIAcube was used to extract genomic DNA from unsorted PBMC, with samples processed in batches of 12. The immunoSEQ hsTCRB v3.0 assay was used at survey level resolution to sequence the TRB variable region. A depth of about 40,000-50,000 T-cell genomes per sample was targeted for TRB sequencing. An Illumina MiSeq with a v3 150-cycle kit was used to sequence the pooled TRB libraries. Per the source publication's procedure: Analysis of repertoires was carried out in R inside a reproducible Nextflow workflow spanning QC, data transformation and analysis. LymphoSeq2, an R package for exploring AIRR-Seq data, was used to implement the custom analyses. Several samples yielding fewer than 5000 total TRB sequences were excluded, leaving approximately 190 analyzed HIV repertoires. Among the roughly 190 retained HIV repertoires, 59 were collected before ART initiation and 120 to 140 were collected after ART initiation. Repertoires were downsampled to 5000 TRB nucleotide sequences, with summary statistics averaged over 100 downsampling iterations. TRB sequences were retained for analysis only if CDR3 regions of at least seven amino acids were present. Two measures captured diversity: a Shannon entropy-derived clonality score and the Gini coefficient. In repertoire networks, the top 5000 CDR3 amino acid sequences were linked whenever an edit distance of one separated two sequences. GLIPH2 predicted antigen specificity groups and MHC restriction for TRB CDR3 amino acid sequences. CDR3 amino acid sequences were matched against VDJdb and McPAS-TCR to flag known CMV, EBV, HIV or tissue antigen associations. Pre-ART, post-ART and control groups were compared with Wilcoxon signed-rank tests and Holm-Bonferroni correction. The table comes from immuneACCESS by way of TCRdb, which keeps in-frame sequences with V and J called. Part of the clones is missing from these tables; in studies checked, under half for an unresolved V gene and the rest for unknown reasons. V, J and clone size reflect that table, while D and trimming were determined from the DNA. The sample profile shows about 19,000 clones; over 60% of them were found once. The biggest ten clones account for about 15% of the sample.

The germline V gene encodes CDR1 MNHEY and CDR2 SMNVEV (reference sequence). The CDR3 runs 15 amino acids, cysteine and phenylalanine included. The CDR3 DNA has 45 bases and is translated from base 1. V loses 8 bases, J loses 9 bases, and the germline ends lie 20 bases apart. On this clone itself: It has no known antigen specificity. No base quality values were provided; no much bigger clone lies one nucleotide off.

The sequence was obtained from a woman between 45 and 65 years old with HIV. Sequencing was performed on unsorted PBMCs, taken 0.5 years before starting antiretroviral therapy. The V and J segments used are TRBV27 and TRBJ1-6, with the identity of the D gene unclear. The nucleotide sequence is given as TGTGCCAGCCTCCTCTTCGCGAGTGGTGGTTCACCCCTCCACTTT. This codes for CASLLFASGGSPLHF.